This TCR beta chain was sequenced in a study of shared clonotypes between healthy human individuals (dated by TCRdb to 2018 to 2021). General notes on the study: The cohort comprised two women and a few men aged 18 to 49 years. For each donor, CD4 naive and CD4 memory were each run on three plates, CD8 naive on two plates, and CD8 memory on one plate. Blood TCR repertoires of five healthy adults were deeply sequenced to estimate repertoire size and the extent of clonotype sharing between individuals. Different laboratories and diverse techniques were used to prepare libraries and sequence TCR repertoires, to increase sequencing depth and limit assay-specific biases. Per donor, leukapheresis produced somewhere between about 0.8 and 9 billion PBMCs.

The donors were healthy, HIV-negative adults who had no recently reported acute infections or vaccinations. Only Caucasian adults living in Nashville, Tennessee, USA were represented among the donors. CD8 memory samples were composed of magnetically selected CD45RO+ cells combined with CCR7-negative CD45RA+ effector memory (TemRA) cells. Blood was collected by leukapheresis, and PBMCs were isolated by Ficoll-Histopaque density gradient centrifugation and then cryopreserved in liquid nitrogen vapor phase. Analytical flow cytometry was used to check the purity and quantity of every magnetically sorted T cell population. Genomic DNA was isolated from every sorted fraction and measured by UV absorbance on a Nanodrop 2000c. Using the deep immunoSEQ assay, TCR CDR3 regions were amplified from genomic DNA by multiplex PCR. For each cell subset, the extracted genomic DNA was distributed evenly across all wells of several immunoSEQ 96-well plates, and each plate served as one replicate. For sorted subsets, roughly 190 ng of genomic DNA, equivalent to tens of thousands of T cell genomes, went into each replicate PCR. Purified libraries were measured with a Qubit 3.0 fluorometer, size-checked on a Bioanalyzer 2100, and measured again with the KAPA Library Quantification kit. Every immunoSEQ 96-well plate was sequenced on a dedicated single-read 150-cycle Illumina NextSeq 550 flow cell. For the original study's pipeline: The immunoSEQ output contained only junctional sequences without quality scores, so filtering could not match that applied to full-length reads. Sequences were annotated with PyIR, a Python wrapper for IgBLAST v1.9, and V/J genes and CDR3 were assigned using IMGT germline references. Reads were filtered out if the reads had weak V/J assignments (E-value above 1e-6), no CDR3, stop codons, out-of-frame junctions, or ambiguous translated residues. A V3J clonotype was defined by an identical inferred V gene, J gene, and CDR3 amino acid sequence. Percentage overlap between repertoires was calculated by dividing the number of shared unique clonotypes by the size of the smaller repertoire. Repertoire richness was assessed with RTK rarefaction, the Chao1 estimator, and Recon v2.1 estimates of unobserved clonotypes. For all TCRbeta clonotypes obtained by the gDNA method from a handful of donors, generation probabilities were computed with OLGA. In its TCRdb copy, this immuneACCESS table keeps in-frame sequences only and misses some clones. Where compared with another copy, unresolved V genes explain less than half of these, and the others have no known cause. Clonal size and the V and J genes are those of that table, whereas D and trimming came from the DNA. The sample has about 100,000 clones on record, about 70% of them singletons. Together, the top ten hold around half of the sample.

With regard to this clone: Its antigen has not been determined. Base qualities are not provided; no much larger clone lies one nucleotide away.

V lost 4 bases and J lost 6 bases; the stretch between them is 16 bases long. Taken from the germline V gene (reference sequence), the CDR1 and CDR2 loops are LNHNV and YYDKDF. Measured from the cysteine to the phenylalanine, the CDR3 is 14 residues long. Only the CDR3 portion is preserved as DNA: 42 bases, with reading frame beginning at the first base. The study at large found these results: Incomplete sequencing was indicated by rarefaction of sorted-subset datasets, despite the large sequencing depth. Roughly 5.2% of naive CD4, roughly 3.6% of naive CD8, approximately 2% of memory CD4, and over 0.35% of memory CD8 clonotypes were shared across several donors. Because the study included a small number of donors, the genetic and exposure-history diversity represented was limited. Only blood was sampled, and tissue TCR repertoires likely differ from those in blood. Based on pairwise subsampling, the degree of clonotype sharing among donors was expected to be affected by sequencing depth. Naive subsets generally had larger estimated clonotype richness than memory subsets. Higher generation probabilities were observed for clonotypes shared by all four sorted-subset donors than for non-shared clonotypes.

The chain joins TRBV15 to TRBJ2-7; a confident D gene designation cannot be given. The sample was memory CD8+ T cells sorted from blood. Taken with the paper, the label for cell subset or site translates to: CD45RO+ cells pooled with CCR7-negative TemRA cells. This TCR derives from a man aged 30 to 39 in good health. The sequenced DNA: TGTGCCACCAGCACCCTCCCGCGTCTTAGCGAGCAGTACTTC. It translates to CATSTLPRLSEQYF.